The rows below give T cell receptor beta chains drawn from one sample of a study of a mutant IDH1 vaccine in newly diagnosed glioma. Using immunoSEQ multiplex PCR, the repertoire was profiled, and TCRdb retains in-frame clones only, with some absent. The sample lists some 50,000 clones, around 92% occurring once. These receptors have no identified antigens. Sequencing was performed on PBMCs, taken from a glioma patient whose treatment included an IDH1 peptide vaccine. The receptors come from a man between 45 and 60 years old with glioma. The CDR3 runs from the conserved cysteine through the conserved F or W. A D gene is named only where the DNA matches it firmly. Clone size is stated in some rows and not others, as once, few, many or a class when expanded.

DNA,CDR3,D,J,size,V
TGTGCCATCAGTCCGAATCCCCTAGGGAATGAGCAGTTCTTC,CAISPNPLGNEQFF,-,TRBJ2-1,-,TRBV10-3
TGTGCCAGCAGCTTAGTTATGGATCCCTACAATGAGCAGTTCTTC,CASSLVMDPYNEQFF,-,TRBJ2-1,-,TRBV7-9
TGTGCCAGCAGTGAAGAGGGACTCACCAATCAGCCCCAGCATTTT,CASSEEGLTNQPQHF,-,TRBJ1-5,-,TRBV6-1
TGTGCCAGCAGCCCCTCCCAAAATAACAATGAGCAGTTCTTC,CASSPSQNNNEQFF,-,TRBJ2-1,-,TRBV4-2
TGTGCCAGCAGTCCCCGGACCGGCTCCTACAATGAGCAGTTCTTC,CASSPRTGSYNEQFF,-,TRBJ2-1,-,TRBV28
TGTGCCAGCAGTTTAAAGGGACGGCACTATGGCTACACCTTC,CASSLKGRHYGYTF,-,TRBJ1-2,-,TRBV28
TGTGCCAGCAGCCCTGGTTGGCTAGCGGGAGGGGCCGGGGAGCTGTTTTTT,CASSPGWLAGGAGELFF,TRBD2,TRBJ2-2,-,TRBV5-4
TGTGCCAGCAGTACAGGGAACACTGAAGCTTTCTTT,CASSTGNTEAFF,-,TRBJ1-1,once,TRBV27
TGTGCCAGCAGTGAATTATCTAACACTGAAGCTTTCTTT,CASSELSNTEAFF,-,TRBJ1-1,-,TRBV25-1
TGTGCTAGCAGCTACGACGAAATCACTGAAGCTTTCTTT,CASSYDEITEAFF,-,TRBJ1-1,-,TRBV7-7
TGTGCCAGTAGTATAGCTGGAGGGCTGAACTATGGCTACACCTTC,CASSIAGGLNYGYTF,-,TRBJ1-2,-,TRBV19
TGTGCCAGCAGCTCCGGAACAGCTAACTATGGCTACACCTTC,CASSSGTANYGYTF,-,TRBJ1-2,-,TRBV5-6
TGCGCCAGCAGCCAAGATCGGTCAGGGCCCGTCGGGCCCCAGCATTTT,CASSQDRSGPVGPQHF,-,TRBJ1-5,-,TRBV4-1
TGTGCCAGCTCACCTATCCTTCAGAAGAACACTGAAGCTTTCTTT,CASSPILQKNTEAFF,-,TRBJ1-1,-,TRBV18
TGTGCCAGCAGTTATTTTGCGGGTGGGGGCACTGAAGCTTTCTTT,CASSYFAGGGTEAFF,-,TRBJ1-1,-,TRBV6-6
TGTGCCAGCAGCTTAGCAGGGAAGTGGGCCATTCAGTACTTC,CASSLAGKWAIQYF,-,TRBJ2-4,-,TRBV7-6
TGCGCCAGCAGCCAAGCCCAAGAGACCCAGTACTTC,CASSQAQETQYF,-,TRBJ2-5,-,TRBV4-1
TGTGCCAGCAGCCGGACAGGGGGCGGATACAATGAGCAGTTCTTC,CASSRTGGGYNEQFF,TRBD1,TRBJ2-1,-,TRBV7-9
TGTGCCAGCAGCTTGGGGACGGGGAGCACTGAAGCTTTCTTT,CASSLGTGSTEAFF,-,TRBJ1-1,-,TRBV11-2
TGTGCCAGTGGTACAGGGCCGAACACTGAAGCTTTCTTT,CASGTGPNTEAFF,-,TRBJ1-1,-,TRBV19
TGTGCCAGCTCACCACCAGTCACTCGGGAGACCCAGTACTTC,CASSPPVTRETQYF,-,TRBJ2-5,-,TRBV18
TGTGCCAGCAGCCCGCGGACTAGCGGGGAAGAGACCCAGTACTTC,CASSPRTSGEETQYF,TRBD2,TRBJ2-5,-,TRBV7-2
TGTGCCAGCAGCCTACACCGACAGGGGAGGAACACTGAAGCTTTCTTT,CASSLHRQGRNTEAFF,TRBD1,TRBJ1-1,-,TRBV7-3
TGTGCCAGCAGCGCAGCCCGAAACACTGAAGCTTTCTTT,CASSAARNTEAFF,-,TRBJ1-1,-,TRBV7-8
TGTGCCAGCAGCTTAGCAGGACTAGCGGGGGTTAATTTC,CASSLAGLAGVNF,TRBD2,TRBJ2-7,-,TRBV7-2
TGCAGCGTTGAGGGGACAGGGGGCCGAAAACTGTTTTTT,CSVEGTGGRKLFF,TRBD1,TRBJ1-4,-,TRBV29-1
TGTGCCTGGAGTGTACAAAACTATGGCTACACCTTC,CAWSVQNYGYTF,-,TRBJ1-2,-,TRBV30
TGTGCCAGCAGTTTAGTACCTGGAAACACCATATATTTT,CASSLVPGNTIYF,-,TRBJ1-3,-,TRBV27
TGTGCCAGCTCACCGGCGGTAGGGGCAGGTGGCTACACCTTC,CASSPAVGAGGYTF,-,TRBJ1-2,-,TRBV18
TGCGCCAGCAGCTTACAGGGGAAGATGGGGAACACTGAAGCTTTCTTT,CASSLQGKMGNTEAFF,TRBD1,TRBJ1-1,-,TRBV5-1
TGTGCCAGCAGTGAGGACGGCGCCGGTCAGCAGTACTTC,CASSEDGAGQQYF,-,TRBJ2-7,-,TRBV6-4
TGTGCCACCAGCAGAGAGCAAGATAATTCACCCCTCCACTTT,CATSREQDNSPLHF,-,TRBJ1-6,-,TRBV15
TGCGCCAGCAGCTTGGCGGGGTCTGGAAACACCATATATTTT,CASSLAGSGNTIYF,-,TRBJ1-3,-,TRBV5-1
TGTGCCATCGGGGCAGGGCTGGCCTATGGCTACACCTTC,CAIGAGLAYGYTF,-,TRBJ1-2,-,TRBV10-3
TGTGCCAGCAGGCAGGGGGCTGATCAGCCCCAGCATTTT,CASRQGADQPQHF,TRBD1,TRBJ1-5,-,TRBV2
TGCAGCGTTCGGACAGGGCGAGCTGGAAACACCATATATTTT,CSVRTGRAGNTIYF,TRBD1,TRBJ1-3,-,TRBV29-1
TGTGCCAGCTCACCACCGACTACTGAAGCTTTCTTT,CASSPPTTEAFF,-,TRBJ1-1,medium-sized,TRBV18
TGTGCTAGCAGCGTTGGGATAGCGCATACCTACGAGCAGTACTTC,CASSVGIAHTYEQYF,-,TRBJ2-7,-,TRBV7-7
TGTGCCAGCAGCTTAGGACAGGGGGCCTACAATGAGCAGTTCTTC,CASSLGQGAYNEQFF,TRBD1,TRBJ2-1,-,TRBV11-2
TGTGCCAGCACCCTAAGGGGGGGGCGTAACACCGGGGAGCTGTTTTTT,CASTLRGGRNTGELFF,-,TRBJ2-2,-,TRBV28
TGTGCCAGCAGCTTAGAACGTGGCTACACCTTC,CASSLERGYTF,-,TRBJ1-2,-,TRBV7-9
TGTGCCTGGAGTCCGGGCGGGACTCCATCTTTC,CAWSPGGTPSF,-,TRBJ1-2,-,TRBV30
TGCGCCAGCAGCCAAGGGGACAGGGCTAACTATGGCTACACCTTC,CASSQGDRANYGYTF,TRBD1,TRBJ1-2,-,TRBV4-1
TGTGCCAGCAGTTACACGTATCGAGAGACCCAGTACTTC,CASSYTYRETQYF,-,TRBJ2-5,-,TRBV7-2
TGTGCCAGCAGTCTCGACAGGGCCCTGAACACTGAAGCTTTCTTT,CASSLDRALNTEAFF,TRBD1,TRBJ1-1,-,TRBV27
TGTGCCAGCCTGGTGGCAGGCTCCTACAATGAGCAGTTCTTC,CASLVAGSYNEQFF,-,TRBJ2-1,-,TRBV6-6
TGTGCCAGCAGTTTAGGTGCAAGGGCGAAACTGTTTTTT,CASSLGARAKLFF,-,TRBJ1-4,-,TRBV27
TGCGCCAGCAGTGAGTCCGCAGGTTTAAGCTATGGCTACACCTTC,CASSESAGLSYGYTF,-,TRBJ1-2,-,TRBV10-2
TGTGCCAGCAGCGTAGGCGACAGGGGATACGAGCAGTACTTC,CASSVGDRGYEQYF,TRBD1,TRBJ2-7,once,TRBV9
TGTGCCACCAGCAGAGACAGGGGAGAGGAAAAACTGTTTTTT,CATSRDRGEEKLFF,-,TRBJ1-4,once,TRBV15
TGTGCCAGCAGCCCGGGTAGCGGATATCAGCAGTTCTTC,CASSPGSGYQQFF,-,TRBJ2-1,-,TRBV13
TGTGCCAGCAGTTACTCGAACAGGGATGGCTACACCTTC,CASSYSNRDGYTF,-,TRBJ1-2,few,TRBV6-6
TGTGCCAGCAGTCCCAGACAGGGAGAGAACACCGGGGAGCTGTTTTTT,CASSPRQGENTGELFF,TRBD1,TRBJ2-2,-,TRBV28
TGCGCCAGCAGCCAAAATCGGGTTGATGAGCAGTTCTTC,CASSQNRVDEQFF,-,TRBJ2-1,-,TRBV4-3
TGTGCTAGCAGCCCGACAGGGTTTGGTGAGACCCAGTACTTC,CASSPTGFGETQYF,TRBD1,TRBJ2-5,-,TRBV7-7